This section outlines one T cell receptor (beta chain) sequence together with its context. This entry comes from a study of blood T cell repertoires in COVID-19. Study information: Samples came from the United States, Italy and Spain, spanning acute and convalescent COVID-19.

Germline trimming cut 4 bases from V and 2 bases from J; bases unmatched to any gene: 13. Germline V gives CDR1 SGDLS, CDR2 YYNGEE. This CDR3 contains 17 residues. Assay: immunoSEQ multiplex PCR; the TCRdb copy retains only in-frame clones and omits some. The sample includes roughly 38,000 clones, approximately 86% seen only once; the top ten take around 14%. The gene calls are TRBV9 and TRBJ2-7; 9 bases align to TRBD2. The sample was peripheral blood. The TCR was taken from a human donor in a cohort sampled during active COVID-19. CDR3 loop: CASSPSLAGGGAYEQYF. The DNA of the CDR3 is TGTGCCAGCAGCCCCAGCCTCGCGGGGGGGGGTGCCTACGAGCAGTACTTC. The whole variable domain, filled in from reference TRBV9 and TRBJ2-7, reads DSGVTQTPKHLITATGQRVTLRCSPRSGDLSVYWYQQSLDQGLQFLIQYYNGEERAKGNILERFSAQQFPDLHSELNLSSLELGDSALYFCASSPSLAGGGAYEQYFGPGTRLTVT.